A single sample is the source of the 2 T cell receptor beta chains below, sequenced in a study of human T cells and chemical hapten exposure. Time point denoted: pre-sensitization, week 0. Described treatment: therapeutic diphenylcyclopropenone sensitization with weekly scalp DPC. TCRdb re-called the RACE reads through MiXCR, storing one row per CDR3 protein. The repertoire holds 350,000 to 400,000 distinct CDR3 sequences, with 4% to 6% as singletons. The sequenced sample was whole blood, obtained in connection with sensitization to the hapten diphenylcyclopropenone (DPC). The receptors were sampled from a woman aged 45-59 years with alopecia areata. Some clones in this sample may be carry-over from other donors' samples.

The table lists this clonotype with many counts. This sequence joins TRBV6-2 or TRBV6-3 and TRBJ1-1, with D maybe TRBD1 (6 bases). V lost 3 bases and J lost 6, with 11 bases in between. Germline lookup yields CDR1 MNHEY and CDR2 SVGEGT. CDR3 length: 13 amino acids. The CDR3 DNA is TGTGCCAGCAGTTATACAGGGAGAGCTGAAGCTTTCTTT. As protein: CASSYTGRAEAFF.

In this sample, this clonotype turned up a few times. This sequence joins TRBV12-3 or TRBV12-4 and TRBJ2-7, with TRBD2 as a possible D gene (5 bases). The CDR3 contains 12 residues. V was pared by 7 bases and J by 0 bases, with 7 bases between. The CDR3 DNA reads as TGTGCCAGCACCCGGGGCTCCTACGAGCAGTACTTC. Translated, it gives CASTRGSYEQYF.